This is a list of T cell receptor beta chains from one sample in a study of OX40 agonist ivuxolimab in advanced cancers. Clones were sequenced by immunoSEQ multiplex PCR, and TCRdb holds only the in-frame ones, with some missing. Of approximately 23,000 clones in the sample, 80% to 85% were seen once. The sample consisted of CD4+ or CD8+ T cells sorted from blood, taken in a trial of the OX40 agonist ivuxolimab. Receptors originate from an adult with an advanced solid tumor such as melanoma, head and neck, liver or kidney cancer. Both conserved end residues are part of each CDR3. The D gene is left open where the match is weak. Clone size is stated in some rows and not others, as once, few, many or a class when expanded.

j_gene | v_gene | d_gene | abundance | CDR3aa | CDR3nt
TRBJ2-7 | TRBV9 | TRBD2 | once | CASSVDLSSGRTNEQYF | TGTGCCAGCAGCGTAGACCTTTCTAGCGGGAGAACTAACGAGCAGTACTTC
TRBJ2-7 | TRBV15 | NA | NA | CATSRGWTGVEQYF | TGTGCCACCAGCAGAGGTTGGACGGGTGTCGAGCAGTACTTC
TRBJ1-4 | TRBV13 | NA | NA | CASSFGPQNEKLFF | TGTGCCAGCTCCTTCGGACCTCAGAACGAAAAACTGTTTTTT
TRBJ2-5 | TRBV15 | NA | NA | CATSSLWPAETQYF | TGTGCCACCAGCAGCCTCTGGCCCGCGGAGACCCAGTACTTC
TRBJ1-1 | TRBV4-1 | TRBD1 | NA | CASSEETGAGNTEAFF | TGCGCCAGCAGCGAAGAAACAGGGGCAGGGAACACTGAAGCTTTCTTT
TRBJ2-7 | TRBV2 | NA | NA | CASTSGEQYF | TGTGCCAGCACCTCCGGGGAGCAGTACTTC
TRBJ2-1 | TRBV5-4 | TRBD1 | few | CASSDRDRGRDEQFF | TGTGCCAGCAGCGACCGGGACAGGGGTCGTGATGAGCAGTTCTTC
TRBJ1-1 | TRBV27 | NA | NA | CASSRTSVRNHTEAFF | TGTGCCAGCAGTCGGACCTCAGTACGCAACCACACTGAAGCTTTCTTT
TRBJ2-2 | TRBV6-5 | NA | NA | CASTGEGMDTGELFF | TGTGCCAGCACAGGGGAGGGGATGGACACCGGGGAGCTGTTTTTT
TRBJ1-5 | TRBV6-5 | NA | NA | CASSPSNQPQHF | TGTGCCAGCAGTCCTAGCAATCAGCCCCAGCATTTT
TRBJ2-3 | TRBV4-3 | TRBD1 | NA | CASSPHARTGGEDTQYF | TGCGCCAGCAGCCCGCACGCCAGGACAGGGGGCGAGGATACGCAGTATTTT
TRBJ1-2 | TRBV5-8 | NA | NA | CASSLFSHQTYGYTF | TGTGCCAGCAGCTTGTTTTCGCACCAAACCTATGGCTACACCTTC
TRBJ1-6 | TRBV9 | TRBD1 | NA | CASSARQGARSPLHF | TGTGCCAGCAGCGCCCGGCAGGGGGCCCGATCACCCCTCCACTTT
TRBJ2-7 | TRBV7-9 | TRBD2 | NA | CASSQSSGTSYEQYF | TGTGCCAGCAGCCAGAGTAGCGGGACCTCCTACGAGCAGTACTTC
TRBJ1-1 | TRBV4-3 | NA | NA | CASSQLRGGPEAFF | TGCGCCAGCAGCCAACTTAGAGGGGGGCCTGAAGCTTTCTTT
TRBJ2-5 | TRBV27 | TRBD1 | NA | CASSLRGRGETQYF | TGTGCCAGCAGTTTAAGGGGGCGAGGGGAGACCCAGTACTTC
TRBJ2-1 | TRBV9 | TRBD2 | NA | CASSVVGLAANEQFF | TGTGCCAGCAGCGTAGTGGGACTAGCGGCCAATGAGCAGTTCTTC
TRBJ2-1 | TRBV29-1 | NA | NA | CSVEDLGGDAYNEQFF | TGCAGCGTTGAAGATCTAGGAGGAGACGCCTACAATGAGCAGTTCTTC
TRBJ2-7 | TRBV7-9 | NA | once | CASSPFGGDSYEQYF | TGTGCCAGCAGCCCCTTCGGAGGGGACTCCTACGAGCAGTACTTC
TRBJ1-1 | TRBV7-9 | NA | NA | CASSVLQGFSTEAFF | TGTGCCAGCAGCGTACTGCAGGGGTTCTCCACTGAAGCTTTCTTT
TRBJ2-7 | TRBV10-1 | TRBD2 | NA | CASSAPGLAGVCHEQYF | TGCGCCAGCAGTGCCCCCGGACTAGCGGGAGTGTGCCACGAGCAGTACTTC
TRBJ2-1 | TRBV9 | NA | NA | CASSVGGAPRNEQFF | TGTGCCAGCAGCGTAGGAGGGGCCCCTAGGAATGAGCAGTTCTTC
TRBJ2-7 | TRBV15 | NA | NA | CATSSLGLASDEQYF | TGTGCCACCAGCAGTCTTGGGCTAGCGAGCGACGAGCAGTACTTC
TRBJ2-3 | TRBV6-1 | NA | NA | CASSEGGFEDTQYF | TGTGCCAGCAGTGAAGGGGGGTTCGAAGATACGCAGTATTTT
TRBJ1-2 | TRBV5-1 | NA | NA | CASSSTSGEGYNYGYTF | TGCGCCAGCAGCTCAACCTCAGGGGAGGGTTATAACTATGGCTACACCTTC
TRBJ2-7 | TRBV4-1 | NA | NA | CASSQDSYEQYF | TGCGCCAGCAGCCAAGATTCCTACGAGCAGTACTTC
TRBJ2-7 | TRBV6-4 | NA | once | CASSDSKPKQGSGYEQYF | TGTGCCAGCAGTGACTCGAAACCTAAACAGGGAAGTGGCTACGAGCAGTACTTC
TRBJ2-1 | TRBV4-3 | NA | once | CASSQGVTDNEQFF | TGCGCCAGCAGCCAAGGGGTGACAGACAATGAGCAGTTCTTC
TRBJ1-3 | TRBV4-3 | NA | once | CASSQDPLRGNTIYF | TGCGCCAGCAGCCAAGATCCCCTAAGAGGAAACACCATATATTTT
TRBJ2-2 | TRBV10-3 | TRBD1 | NA | CAISEPRTGSGELFF | TGTGCCATCAGTGAACCTCGGACAGGGTCCGGGGAGCTGTTTTTT
TRBJ2-7 | TRBV4-1 | NA | NA | CASSQVDSYEQYF | TGCGCCAGCAGCCAAGTGGACAGCTACGAGCAGTACTTC
TRBJ1-5 | TRBV29-1 | NA | NA | CSVARGAGQPQHF | TGCAGCGTTGCTCGGGGGGCGGGTCAGCCCCAGCATTTT
TRBJ2-3 | TRBV2 | TRBD1 | many | CASSEGTGLFYTDTQYF | TGTGCCAGCAGTGAAGGGACAGGGTTATTTTACACAGATACGCAGTATTTT
TRBJ1-1 | TRBV9 | NA | NA | CASSRRGMGTEAFF | TGTGCCAGCAGCCGCCGAGGGATGGGGACTGAAGCTTTCTTT
TRBJ1-1 | TRBV7-2 | NA | few | CASSLGGAEAFF | TGTGCCAGCAGCTTGGGGGGGGCTGAAGCTTTCTTT
TRBJ1-2 | TRBV13 | TRBD1 | NA | CASSLGATGNYGYTF | TGTGCCAGCAGCTTAGGCGCGACAGGGAACTATGGCTACACCTTC
TRBJ2-7 | TRBV7-6 | NA | NA | CASSPGQTYEQYF | TGTGCCAGCAGCCCTGGACAGACCTACGAGCAGTACTTC
TRBJ1-1 | TRBV27 | NA | NA | CASSYTYTGPNTEAFF | TGTGCCAGCAGTTATACCTATACAGGGCCGAACACTGAAGCTTTCTTT
TRBJ1-5 | TRBV6-6 | NA | NA | CASSSHPQHF | TGTGCCAGCAGTTCTCACCCCCAGCATTTT
TRBJ2-7 | TRBV6-1 | TRBD1 | few | CASSVGQLYEQYF | TGTGCCAGCAGCGTGGGACAGCTCTACGAGCAGTACTTC
TRBJ2-3 | TRBV2 | NA | NA | CASSHTGIQSTDTQYF | TGTGCCAGCAGTCATACAGGGATACAGAGCACAGATACGCAGTATTTT
TRBJ2-7 | TRBV5-1 | TRBD2 | NA | CASSLELAGVDEQYF | TGCGCCAGCAGCTTGGAACTAGCGGGAGTCGACGAGCAGTACTTC
TRBJ2-3 | TRBV13 | NA | few | CASSEGVGTFSDTQYF | TGTGCCAGCAGCGAAGGAGTTGGGACTTTTTCTGATACGCAGTATTTT
TRBJ2-7 | TRBV2 | NA | NA | CASEGSESYEQYF | TGTGCCAGCGAGGGATCCGAGTCCTACGAGCAGTACTTC
TRBJ2-7 | TRBV4-2 | TRBD2 | NA | CASSGLAGESYEQYF | TGTGCCAGCAGCGGACTAGCGGGGGAGTCCTACGAGCAGTACTTC
TRBJ2-5 | TRBV7-2 | NA | NA | CASSNLFSPRGGQETQYF | TGTGCCAGCAGCAACCTATTTTCCCCAAGGGGGGGGCAAGAGACCCAGTACTTC
TRBJ2-7 | TRBV9 | NA | NA | CASSVGGSGYEQYF | TGTGCCAGCAGCGTAGGGGGTTCCGGATACGAGCAGTACTTC
TRBJ1-1 | TRBV27 | TRBD1 | NA | CASSYGQERTEAFF | TGTGCCAGCAGTTACGGACAGGAAAGGACTGAAGCTTTCTTT
TRBJ2-5 | TRBV6-5 | NA | NA | CASSYMGNMGTQYF | TGTGCCAGCAGTTACATGGGGAACATGGGGACCCAGTACTTC
TRBJ2-1 | TRBV4-1 | NA | NA | CASSPDSYNEQFF | TGCGCCAGCAGCCCGGACTCATACAATGAGCAGTTCTTC
TRBJ2-7 | TRBV6-6 | TRBD1 | NA | CASSDRVANEQYF | TGTGCCAGCAGTGACAGGGTAGCAAACGAGCAGTACTTC
TRBJ2-7 | TRBV13 | NA | NA | CASSLGPGQYF | TGTGCCAGCAGCTTAGGGCCCGGGCAGTACTTC
TRBJ1-4 | TRBV27 | TRBD1 | NA | CASSTGTGNEKLFF | TGTGCCAGCAGCACCGGGACAGGGAATGAAAAACTGTTTTTT